What follows describes a single T cell receptor (beta chain). Its antigen is still unknown. No base qualities exist here, and no much larger clone lies one base off it. This entry belongs to a study of CD8+ T cells in alopecia areata (dated by TCRdb to between 2018 and 2020). Context from the whole study: Treated patients were enrolled in an open-label pilot trial of oral tofacitinib at 5 to 10 mg twice daily for moderate-to-severe alopecia areata. Patients received tofacitinib for 6 to 18 months and were then followed off drug for 6 months to check for delayed response and recurrence. In treated patients, disease severity was measured using the SALT score, which gives the percentage of scalp surface area affected. To study T cell clonal expansion in alopecia areata, the researchers applied high-throughput TCRbeta sequencing to both the C3H/HeJ mouse model and human patients. Human TCRbeta sequencing covered scalp tissue and sorted CD4+ and CD8+ peripheral blood T cells from patchy and totalis/universalis alopecia areata patients and healthy controls. Biopsies were taken from tofacitinib-treated patients at baseline and at 4 and 24 weeks of treatment, and a later scalp biopsy was taken in several of the tofacitinib-treated patients. Scalp clonality was compared among normal scalp (n=4), patchy alopecia areata scalp (n=8), and alopecia totalis/universalis scalp (n=8). RNA was obtained with the PAXgene miRNA kit for fixed scalp, the miRNeasy kit for PBMCs, and the RNeasy kit for mouse skin. TCRbeta CDR3 regions were amplified by immunoSEQ multiplex PCR using 35 Vbeta forward and 13 Jbeta reverse primers. Results the study describes overall, beyond this receptor: The treated cohort was small, with a single nonresponder, so links between baseline CD8+ expansion and response need larger studies. Compared with normal scalp, lesional scalp, particularly in alopecia totalis/universalis, had higher clonality and more expanded CD8+ clones, which suggests antigenic drive. Many expanded lesional clones were found to persist in scalp and blood during tofacitinib treatment, and relapse after treatment cessation may be partly explained by this persistence. Unlike mouse skin, which is dominated by gammadelta T cells, normal human skin has resident alphabeta T cells that are also sequenced, and this complicates analysis of the scalp TCR repertoire. Shared TCR sequences between patients were less evident than in mice, which may be partly attributable to HLA diversity in the patient population. Scalp clonality and the number of expanded CD8+ clones among the top 100 scalp clones were significantly decreased by tofacitinib.

Interpreted using the paper, the time point label stands for: around 26 weeks on oral tofacitinib. The treatment or condition label for this specimen denotes: oral pan-JAK inhibitor, 5-10 mg twice daily. Lesional scalp punch biopsies and peripheral blood were collected from alopecia areata patients. PBMCs were separated by density centrifugation and stained for CD3, CD4 and CD8, after which CD4+ and CD8+ T cells were sorted on a FACSAria. The method behind the library was the immunoSEQ multiplex PCR assay. To provide template for TCR sequencing, every sample had RNA extracted and reverse transcribed into cDNA. First-strand cDNA was synthesized with SuperScript III using a 2:1 mix of oligo-dT and random hexamers. A synthetic immune receptor repertoire was used to measure amplification bias, and any remaining bias was corrected computationally. As for how the authors treated the data: Raw reads were preprocessed to remove errors, and CDR3 was defined by IMGT conventions from the conserved cysteine to phenylalanine. To get clonality, Shannon entropy was normalized by log2 of the number of productive unique TCRs and the result was subtracted from 1. Whether scalp clones were CD4 or CD8 was inferred by matching scalp TCRbeta sequences against CD4 and CD8 repertoires sorted from blood. TCRdb took over this immuneACCESS table, retaining in-frame rearrangements with V and J assigned. Such tables are incomplete; in checked studies, under half of the missing clones stem from an unresolved V gene, and the remainder is unexplained. V and J calls plus clone size are reproduced from that table; the DNA served to infer D and trimming. This sample is represented by 150,000 to 200,000 clones; approximately 57% of them were singletons. Over 0.9% of the sample goes to the ten largest clones.

Trimming removed 0 bases from V and 6 bases from J, leaving 14 bases between the germline ends. There are 15 amino acids in the CDR3, from cysteine to phenylalanine inclusive. Left in the record is the CDR3 DNA by itself, 45 bases read in frame from the first base. According to the germline V gene, CDR1 reads SGHRS and CDR2 reads YFSETQ. The chain is encoded by TRBV5-1 joined to TRBJ2-3, and possibly TRBD2, on 5 matching bases. The specimen was CD4+ T cells sorted from blood, collected at week 24, from a patient treated with tofacitinib. This TCR came from a human donor with alopecia areata. The nucleotide sequence is TGCGCCAGCAGCTTGGAGGCTAGCTCCGTTGATACGCAGTATTTT. Its coded protein is CASSLEASSVDTQYF.